The present TCR beta chain was sequenced within a study of Ad26.COV2.S vaccination and SARS-CoV-2 variants. In the study overall: Ad26.COV2.S, an intramuscular injection, was given once or twice 56 days apart.

This clone was detected once. Germline V gene lookup returns CDR1 LNHNV and CDR2 YYDKDF (reference sequence). This CDR3 is built from 18 residues. Unmatched junction bases numbered 8, after V lost 2 bases and J lost 0 bases. Method: immunoSEQ multiplex PCR; TCRdb's copy keeps in-frame clones and lacks some. The sample includes hundreds of thousands of clones, over 75% of them seen just once. Stated treatment: around 19 received Ad26.COV2.S at low or high dose, single or two shots; about 5 received placebo; per-sample allocation not given. Samples analyzed were those drawn on day 63 after the first vaccine or placebo injection.

The chain employs TRBV15 and TRBJ1-5; 9 bases are a match to TRBD1. The TCR sequence derives from a person aged 18-65 years who received the Ad26.COV2.S COVID-19 vaccine or a placebo. The sequencing here drew on peripheral blood, taken in a trial of Ad26.COV2.S vaccine versus placebo. CDR3 DNA: TGTGCCACCAGCAGATCGGACAGGGGCTATGGTAGCAATCAGCCCCAGCATTTT. Residues: CATSRSDRGYGSNQPQHF.